This TCR beta chain was found in a study of T cell repertoires in cytomegalovirus infection. The wider study: Public signatures in TCR beta pointed to CMV infection and matching HLA type.

Findings of the study overall: Carriage of CMV together with the relevant HLA was identifiable through cumulative public TCR beta family frequency. CMV-specific TCR beta clonotypes restricted by HLA-C dominated the ex vivo response.

Germline CDR1 is MNHEY and CDR2 is SVGEGT. V shed 5 bases and J 4 bases; nucleotides not matched to a gene: 8. The CDR3 is 15 residues long. A single record per CDR3 protein comes from TCRdb applying MiXCR to the reads. The table includes over 300,000 distinct CDR3 sequences, 17% detected once. About this clonotype: As yet, its antigen is unknown.

Sequenced: PBMCs. The chain uses TRBV6-2 or TRBV6-3 and TRBJ2-1, with TRBD1 matching over 7 bases. This sequence originates from a human donor in good health (CMV status not recorded). Some clones in this sample may be carry-over from other donors' samples. CDR3 region: CASSERGQSYNEQFF. CDR3 nucleotides: TGTGCCAGCAGTGAAAGGGGACAGTCATACAATGAGCAGTTCTTC.